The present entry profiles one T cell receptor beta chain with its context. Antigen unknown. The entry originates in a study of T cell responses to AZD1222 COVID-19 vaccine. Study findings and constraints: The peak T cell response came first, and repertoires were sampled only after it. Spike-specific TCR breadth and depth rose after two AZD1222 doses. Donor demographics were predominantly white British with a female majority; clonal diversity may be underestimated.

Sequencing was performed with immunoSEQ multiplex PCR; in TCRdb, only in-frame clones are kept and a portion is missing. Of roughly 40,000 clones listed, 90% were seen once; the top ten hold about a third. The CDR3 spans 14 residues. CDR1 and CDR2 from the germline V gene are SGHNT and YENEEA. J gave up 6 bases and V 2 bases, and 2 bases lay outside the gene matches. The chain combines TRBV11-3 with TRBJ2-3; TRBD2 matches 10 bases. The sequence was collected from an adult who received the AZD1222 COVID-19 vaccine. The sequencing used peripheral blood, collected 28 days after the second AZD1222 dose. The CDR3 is CASSLLAGADTQYF. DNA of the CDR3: TGTGCCAGCAGCTTACTAGCGGGGGCGGATACGCAGTATTTT.